The clone carrying this T cell receptor (beta chain) was seen just once. These data come from a study of blood T cell repertoires in COVID-19. In the authors' workflow: Counts of nucleated cells, estimated from reference gene primer amplification, were obtained. Data came from immunoSEQ multiplex PCR; TCRdb stores just in-frame clones and leaves some out. For V, J and clone size, that table is used; D and trimming come from the DNA. This sample carries approximately 120,000 clones, approximately 82% of them seen once, and the ten largest clones take about an eighth. This TCR came from a man in his sixties with acute or convalescent COVID-19. The sequencing sample was made of peripheral blood.

The CDR3 here is CASSTRPGLAGPNSNTGELFF. CDR3 bases: TGTGCCAGCAGTACCCGCCCGGGACTAGCGGGACCCAATTCGAACACCGGGGAGCTGTTTTTT. V is TRBV27 and J is TRBJ2-2; 13 bases map to TRBD2. Germline loops: CDR1 MNHEY, CDR2 SMNVEV (reference sequence). The CDR3 spans 21 residues. The V segment lost 5 bases and the J segment 0 bases; nucleotides outside the gene matches: 15.